This T cell receptor (beta chain) is drawn from a study of control samples from healthy donors and cancer patients. Method: immunoSEQ multiplex PCR; TCRdb's copy keeps in-frame clones and lacks some. The table has some 410,000 clones, about nine tenths seen once. The sequence was collected from a man in his forties with head and neck cancer. Material: PBMCs.

CDR3 in amino acids: CAWSRDRGSPGTQYF. DNA of the CDR3: TGTGCCTGGAGTAGGGACAGGGGCTCCCCAGGGACCCAGTACTTC. This sequence joins TRBV30 and TRBJ2-5; 10 bases fit TRBD1. This CDR3 region has 15 residues. Looked up from germline, CDR1 is GTSNPN and CDR2 is SVGIG (reference sequence). Unmatched junction bases numbered 10, after V lost 2 bases and J lost 7 bases.